One sample yielded the 29 T cell receptor beta chains listed below, sequenced in a study of cytomegalovirus exposure and HLA in healthy donors (TCRdb year 2017). Libraries were prepared through the immunoSEQ multiplex PCR assay. For the multiplex PCR, a mixture combining 60 forward primers for TCR Vbeta segments and 13 reverse primers for TCR Jbeta segments was used. TCRdb carries this immuneACCESS record with in-frame sequences only. Its versions omit some clonotypes, under half of them owing to an unresolved V gene in the studies checked, with the rest unexplained. A total of 130,000 to 150,000 clones appear in this sample, about three quarters of them only once. Approximately 2.9% of the sample is held by the ten biggest clonotypes. The sequenced material came from PBMCs. These receptors were taken from a man in his forties or fifties in good health and CMV-seropositive.

As regards this clone: This specimen includes other DNA sequences encoding the same CDR3. The chain uses TRBV7-2 and TRBJ2-7; 11 nucleotides line up with TRBD2. Trimming took 5 bases from V and 1 from J; bases not matched to a gene: 1. CDR3 length equals 14 residues. Germline V CDR1 and CDR2: SGHTA, FQGNSA. The CDR3 loop reads CASSRTSGSYEQYF. As DNA, the CDR3 is TGTGCCAGCAGCCGGACTAGCGGGTCCTACGAGCAGTACTTC. Based on the CDR3 plus reference TRBV7-2 and TRBJ2-7, the full variable domain is GAGVSQSPSNKVTEKGKDVELRCDPISGHTALYWYRQSLGQGLEFLIYFQGNSAPDKSGLPSDRFSAERTGGSVSTLTIQRTQQEDSAVYLCASSRTSGSYEQYFGPGTRLTVT.

A remark on this clone: At one of its ends the junction is not consistent with the germline gene, which may arise from a read error. This rearrangement joins TRBV7-9 to TRBJ2-5; TRBD2 aligns across 7 bases. There are 16 residues in the CDR3. CDR1 SEHNR and CDR2 FQNEAQ come from the germline V gene (reference sequence). CDR3 DNA sequence: TGTTCCAGCAGCTTAGTTTTACCTAGCGGCCAAGAGACCCAGTACTTC. Its protein is CSSSLVLPSGQETQYF.

In the case of this clone: One end of the junction is discordant with germline, which a read error may explain. This rearrangement joins TRBV19 to TRBJ1-5; D is possibly TRBD1 (6 bases). The CDR3 length is 12 residues. CDR1 LNHDA and CDR2 SQIVND come from the germline V gene (reference sequence). The CDR3 is CAGTLSNQPQHF. Written as DNA, the CDR3 is TGCGCCGGGACACTTAGCAATCAGCCCCAGCATTTT. The full variable domain, its missing parts supplied by reference TRBV19 and TRBJ1-5, is DGGITQSPKYLFRKEGQNVTLSCEQNLNHDAMYWYRQDPGQGLRLIYYSQIVNDFQKGDIAEGYSVSREKKESFPLTVTSAQKNPTAFYLCAGTLSNQPQHFGDGTRLSIL.

The CDR3: CASSIDQGRAGELFF. CDR3 sequence (DNA): TGTGCCAGTAGTATAGACCAGGGGCGGGCCGGGGAGCTGTTTTTT. The gene calls are TRBV19 and TRBJ2-2; tentative D call: TRBD1 (6 bases). The germline V and J ends were trimmed by 0 bases and 6 bases, with 11 bases remaining between them. CDR3 size: 15 residues. Germline V CDR1 and CDR2: LNHDA, SQIVND (reference sequence).

The V gene is TRBV7-9, the J gene TRBJ2-1; D perhaps matches TRBD2 (5 bases). The germline V gene encodes CDR1 SEHNR and CDR2 FQNEAQ (reference sequence). V was cut by 4 bases and J by 2 bases, with 12 bases left in between. CDR3 size: 15 residues. The CDR3 here is CASSSQVGAYNEQFF. As DNA, the CDR3 is TGTGCCAGCAGCTCCCAAGTGGGAGCCTACAATGAGCAGTTCTTC. The full variable domain, with the rest looked up from reference TRBV7-9 and TRBJ2-1, is DTGVSQNPRHKITKRGQNVTFRCDPISEHNRLYWYRQTLGQGPEFLTYFQNEAQLEKSRLLSDRFSAERPKGSFSTLEIQRTEQGDSAMYLCASSSQVGAYNEQFFGPGTRLTVL.

This clone was recorded a few times. The V and J genes are TRBV28 and TRBJ2-5; 9 bases align to TRBD2. The CDR3 is made up of 18 amino acids. Trimming at V came to 1 base and at J to 0 bases, leaving 9 bases not matched to a gene. Germline V lookup: CDR1 MDHEN, CDR2 SYDVKM. The CDR3 reads CASSLYPKASGDQETQYF. DNA for the CDR3: TGTGCCAGCAGTTTATACCCCAAGGCTAGCGGGGACCAAGAGACCCAGTACTTC.

In this sample, this clone turned up once. This sequence joins TRBV13 and TRBJ1-4; D is perhaps TRBD1 (6 bases). V dropped 6 bases and J dropped 8 bases, with 19 bases sitting between them. The CDR3 length is 15 residues. Looked up from germline, CDR1 is PRHDT and CDR2 is FYEKMQ (reference sequence). CDR3 residues: CASRSVYIGGEKLFF. The CDR3 DNA is TGTGCCAGCAGGTCCGTCTATATAGGGGGAGAAAAACTGTTTTTT.

The CDR3 nucleotides are TGTGCCACTTGCACGGGGGAGGGCGATGAGCAGTTCTTC. It translates to CATCTGEGDEQFF. This chain connects TRBV19 to TRBJ2-1, with 7 bases aligning to TRBD2. CDR3 length: 13 amino acids. V shed 10 bases and J 8 bases; nucleotides not matched to a gene: 11. Germline V lookup: CDR1 LNHDA, CDR2 SQIVND (reference sequence).

The chain employs TRBV7-9 and TRBJ1-1; possibly TRBD1 for D (5 bases). This CDR3 contains 16 residues. Trimming left V 5 bases short and J 1 base short, with 17 bases between. Per germline, CDR1 SEHNR and CDR2 FQNEAQ (reference sequence). CDR3 DNA sequence: TGTGCCAGCAGCCCAGAGGACGGGACTCCGAACACTGAAGCTTTCTTT. The encoded protein is CASSPEDGTPNTEAFF.

The rearrangement uses TRBV5-5 and TRBJ1-4, with D perhaps matching TRBD1 (5 bases). The CDR3 runs to 16 residues. Trimming left V 3 bases short and J 8 bases short, with 20 bases between. CDR1 SGHKS and CDR2 YYEKEE come from the germline V gene (reference sequence). The CDR3 sequence: CASSSGGGGLGEKLFF. CDR3 bases: TGTGCCAGCAGCTCTGGCGGTGGGGGGTTAGGCGAAAAACTGTTTTTT.

This clone was counted a few times. The rearrangement uses TRBV14 and TRBJ2-7; D gene uncertain. Trimming took 4 bases from V and 2 from J, leaving 12 bases between them. Germline V CDR1 and CDR2: SGHDN, FVKESK. This CDR3 has 14 amino acids. The CDR3 is CASSPWAVAYEQYF. The CDR3 bases are TGTGCCAGCAGCCCATGGGCAGTTGCCTACGAGCAGTACTTC.

The chain combines TRBV7-2 with TRBJ1-6; D gene uncertain. The CDR3 spans 14 residues. From germline, CDR1 is SGHTA and CDR2 FQGNSA. With 5 bases removed from V and 7 bases from J, the gap between germline ends came to 12 bases. The CDR3 loop reads CASSPEGGNSPLHF. DNA for the CDR3: TGTGCCAGCAGCCCCGAAGGCGGGAATTCACCCCTCCACTTT.

The chain combines TRBV7-6 with TRBJ2-3; TRBD1 agrees at 7 bases. This CDR3 has 15 amino acids. The germline V gene encodes CDR1 SGHVS and CDR2 FNYEAQ. V shed 3 bases, J shed 2 bases, and the junction held 5 bases outside the gene matches. The CDR3 nucleotides read TGTGCCAGCAGCTTTCGACAGGGCTACACAGATACGCAGTATTTT. Amino acid sequence: CASSFRQGYTDTQYF.

The chain employs TRBV11-2 and TRBJ2-1; 9 bases map to TRBD2. V was pared by 3 bases and J by 1 base, with 1 base of the junction left unmatched. This CDR3 comprises 15 residues. From germline, CDR1 is SGHAT and CDR2 FQNNGV. The CDR3: CASSFSGRSYNEQFF. Written as DNA, the CDR3 is TGTGCCAGCAGCTTTAGCGGGAGATCCTACAATGAGCAGTTCTTC.

V usage is TRBV28 and J usage is TRBJ2-7; D is possibly TRBD1 (5 bases). V lost 4 bases and J 1 base, leaving 8 bases between the germline ends. The CDR3 covers 13 residues. Germline lookup yields CDR1 MDHEN and CDR2 SYDVKM. CDR3 nucleotides: TGTGCCAGCAGTTGGGGCCCTTCCTACGAGCAGTACTTC. This gives the protein CASSWGPSYEQYF.

CDR3 protein: CASSQGSQGAGDTQYF. The CDR3 DNA reads TGCGCCAGCAGCCAAGGGTCGCAGGGGGCAGGAGATACGCAGTATTTT. The chain couples TRBV4-1 to TRBJ2-3; 8 positions match TRBD1. From germline, CDR1 is MGHRA and CDR2 YSYEKL. The length of the CDR3 is 16 residues. The V segment lost 1 base and the J segment 5 bases; nucleotides outside the gene matches: 8.

The gene calls are TRBV7-9 and TRBJ2-3; D remains unclear. CDR3 length: 15 amino acids. CDR1 is SEHNR and CDR2 is FQNEAQ in the germline V gene (reference sequence). Between the trimmed V and J ends, which lost 3 bases and 2 bases, there was a span of 12 bases. This CDR3 reads CASSLVVSPTDTQYF. The CDR3, as DNA: TGTGCCAGCAGCTTGGTTGTTAGCCCCACAGATACGCAGTATTTT.

This clone occurred once. The chain has TRBV18 and TRBJ2-3; D perhaps matches TRBD2 (6 bases). The CDR3 loop spans 16 amino acids. Trimming shortened V by 3 bases and J by 4 bases, and 17 bases separated the two germline ends. CDR1 is KGHSH, CDR2 LQKENI, per germline. The CDR3 DNA reads as TGTGCCAGCTCACCGCGACCGGGAGTGGCGGCAGATACGCAGTATTTT. Its protein product is CASSPRPGVAADTQYF.

The chain is built from TRBV7-9 and TRBJ2-1; D might be TRBD2 (6 bases). The germline V gene has CDR1 SEHNR and CDR2 FQNEAQ (reference sequence). The CDR3 spans 11 residues. With 5 bases removed from V and 9 bases from J, the gap between germline ends came to 8 bases. DNA of the CDR3: TGTGCCAGCAGCGAGGAGGGTGAGCAGTTCTTC. This gives the protein CASSEEGEQFF.

The J gene is TRBJ1-1, the V gene TRBV9; D ambiguous. V was shortened by 4 bases and J by 2 bases, with 9 bases between the two germline ends. The CDR3 spans 13 residues. CDR1 and CDR2 from the germline V gene are SGDLS and YYNGEE. CDR3 in amino acids: CASSLPPNTEAFF. The CDR3 DNA follows: TGTGCCAGCAGCCTACCCCCCAACACTGAAGCTTTCTTT.

Notes on this clone: This sample includes further DNA sequences coding for the same CDR3. This chain joins TRBV7-9 and TRBJ2-7; a possible D gene is TRBD2 (6 bases). Trimming shortened V by 1 base and J by 1 base, and 8 bases separated the two germline ends. CDR3 length equals 14 residues. The germline gives CDR1 SEHNR, CDR2 FQNEAQ (reference sequence). CDR3 coding DNA: TGTGCCAGCAGCTTAGGCGGGATATCCTACGAGCAGTACTTC. Its translation: CASSLGGISYEQYF.

V and J are TRBV27 and TRBJ2-1; 13 bases map to TRBD2. The CDR3 sequence is 14 residues long. V dropped 4 bases and J dropped 10; count of bases not matched to a gene: 4. Germline assignment: CDR1 MNHEY and CDR2 SMNVEV (reference sequence). CDR3 amino acids: CASSSGTSGKEQFF. Here the CDR3 DNA reads TGTGCCAGCAGTTCCGGGACTAGCGGGAAAGAGCAGTTCTTC.

The chain couples TRBV2 to TRBJ2-5; TRBD2 matches 10 bases. The CDR3 has 14 amino acids. CDR1 and CDR2 from the germline V gene are SNHLY and FYNNEI. Trimming took 6 bases from V and 3 from J; bases not matched to a gene: 4. This chain's CDR3 is CASSRGLAEETQYF. As DNA, the CDR3 is TGTGCCAGCAGCCGAGGACTAGCGGAAGAGACCCAGTACTTC.

This clone was picked up one time. The chain is built from TRBV28 and TRBJ1-5; TRBD1 is a possible D gene (5 bases). The CDR3 has 15 residues. Germline V gene sequence: CDR1 MDHEN, CDR2 SYDVKM. V was cut by 4 bases and J by 4 bases, with 14 bases left in between. CDR3 bases: TGTGCCAGCAGTTCCACCTCCTCAGGGAATCAGCCCCAGCATTTT. Protein product: CASSSTSSGNQPQHF.

This chain links TRBV19 with TRBJ1-1, with 9 bases fitting TRBD1. Germline trimming cut 6 bases from V and 4 bases from J; bases unmatched to any gene: 9. CDR1 is LNHDA and CDR2 is SQIVND in the germline V gene (reference sequence). CDR3 size: 15 residues. Written as DNA, the CDR3 is TGTGCCAGTAGACTCTTCCGGACAGGGGCCACTGAAGCTTTCTTT. Its protein product is CASRLFRTGATEAFF.

The chain is built from TRBV5-4 and TRBJ2-3, with D maybe TRBD1 (6 bases). The CDR3 is 14 amino acids. The V end lost 2 bases, the J end lost 1 base, and 8 bases lay between the germline ends. Germline V gene lookup returns CDR1 SGHNT and CDR2 YYREEE (reference sequence). The CDR3 here is CASSLSGGTDTQYF. Here the CDR3 DNA reads TGTGCCAGCAGCTTATCAGGGGGCACAGATACGCAGTATTTT.

In the case of this clone: Distinct nucleotide sequences in the sample also encode this CDR3. This chain joins TRBV6-6 and TRBJ2-1; D is perhaps TRBD1 (6 bases). This CDR3 is built from 14 residues. Germline lookup yields CDR1 MNHNY and CDR2 SVGAGI (reference sequence). Trimming removed 6 bases from V and 4 bases from J, with 13 bases in between. The CDR3 here is CASRMGQGYNEQFF. For the CDR3, the DNA is TGTGCCAGCAGGATGGGACAAGGGTACAATGAGCAGTTCTTC.

This chain joins TRBV9 and TRBJ2-1; the D gene is possibly TRBD2 (6 bases). Trimming removed 2 bases at V and 5 bases at J, with 20 bases between. CDR3 size: 17 residues. Germline CDR1 and CDR2: SGDLS and YYNGEE. CDR3 in amino acids: CASSVSRDYRENNEQFF. The CDR3 region has the DNA TGTGCCAGCAGCGTTTCCAGAGACTATCGGGAGAACAATGAGCAGTTCTTC.

The chain combines TRBV9 with TRBJ1-1, with D perhaps TRBD1 (6 bases). V shed 4 bases and J shed 5 bases, with 15 bases lying between them. Germline CDR1 is SGDLS and CDR2 is YYNGEE. The CDR3 extends over 14 amino acids. CDR3 sequence reads: CASSKSGVGTEAFF. The CDR3 DNA sequence: TGTGCCAGCAGCAAATCAGGGGTGGGTACTGAAGCTTTCTTT.